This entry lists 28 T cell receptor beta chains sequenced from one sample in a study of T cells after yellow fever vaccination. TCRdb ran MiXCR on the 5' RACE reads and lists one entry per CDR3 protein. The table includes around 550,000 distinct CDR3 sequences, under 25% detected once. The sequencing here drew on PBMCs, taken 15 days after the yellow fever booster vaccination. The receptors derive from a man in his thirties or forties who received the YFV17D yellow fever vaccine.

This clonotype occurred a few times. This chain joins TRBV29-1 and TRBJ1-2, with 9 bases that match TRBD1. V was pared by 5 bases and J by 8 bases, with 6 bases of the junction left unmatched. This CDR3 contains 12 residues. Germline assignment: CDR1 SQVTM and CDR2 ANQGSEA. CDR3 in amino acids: CSVTTGGPGYTF. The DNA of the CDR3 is TGCAGCGTTACGACAGGGGGACCAGGCTACACCTTC.

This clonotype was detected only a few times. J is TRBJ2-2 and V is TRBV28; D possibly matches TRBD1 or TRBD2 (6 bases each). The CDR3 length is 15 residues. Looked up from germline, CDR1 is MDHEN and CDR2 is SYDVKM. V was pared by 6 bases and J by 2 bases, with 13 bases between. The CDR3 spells CASRGRTANTGELFF. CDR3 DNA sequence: TGTGCCAGCAGGGGGAGGACAGCCAACACCGGGGAGCTGTTTTTT.

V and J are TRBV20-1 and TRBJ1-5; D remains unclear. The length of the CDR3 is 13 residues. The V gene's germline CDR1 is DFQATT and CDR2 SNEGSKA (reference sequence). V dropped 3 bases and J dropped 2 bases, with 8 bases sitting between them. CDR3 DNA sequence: TGCAGTGCTAGTTCTGAAGGCAATCAGCCCCAGCATTTT. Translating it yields CSASSEGNQPQHF.

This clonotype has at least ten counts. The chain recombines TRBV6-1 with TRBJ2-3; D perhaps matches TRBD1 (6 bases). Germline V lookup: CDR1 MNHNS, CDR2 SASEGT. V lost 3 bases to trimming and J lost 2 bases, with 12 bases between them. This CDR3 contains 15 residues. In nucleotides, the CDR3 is TGTGCCAGCAGTGAGCTAGGGGGAAACACAGATACGCAGTATTTT. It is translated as CASSELGGNTDTQYF.

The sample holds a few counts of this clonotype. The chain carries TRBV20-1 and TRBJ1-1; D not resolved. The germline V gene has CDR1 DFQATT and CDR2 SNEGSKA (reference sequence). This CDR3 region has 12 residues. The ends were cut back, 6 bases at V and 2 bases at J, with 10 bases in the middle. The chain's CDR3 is CSAGPINTEAFF. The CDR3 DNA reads TGCAGTGCCGGACCGATAAACACTGAAGCTTTCTTT.

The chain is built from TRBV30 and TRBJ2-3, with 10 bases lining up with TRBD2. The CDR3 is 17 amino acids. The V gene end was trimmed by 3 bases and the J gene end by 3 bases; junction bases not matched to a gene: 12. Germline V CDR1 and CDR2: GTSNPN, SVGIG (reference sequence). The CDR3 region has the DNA TGTGCCTGGAGCACACGTCCGAGCGGGAGGGTGACAGATACGCAGTATTTT. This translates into CAWSTRPSGRVTDTQYF.

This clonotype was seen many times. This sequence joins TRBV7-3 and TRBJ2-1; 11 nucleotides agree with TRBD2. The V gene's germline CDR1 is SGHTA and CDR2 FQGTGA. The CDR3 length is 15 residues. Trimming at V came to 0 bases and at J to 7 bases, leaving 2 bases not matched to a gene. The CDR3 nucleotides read TGTGCCAGCAGCTTAACGCCTAGCGGGAGGAATGAGCAGTTCTTC. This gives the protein CASSLTPSGRNEQFF.

In DNA, the CDR3 is TGTGCCAGCAGTTATAGACAGGGGGCGCCCACCGGGGAGCTGTTTTTT. Translation: CASSYRQGAPTGELFF. The V call is TRBV6-5, the J call TRBJ2-2; 10 bases are a match to TRBD1. This CDR3 is 16 amino acids long. From germline, CDR1 is MNHEY and CDR2 SVGAGI. The V gene end was trimmed by 3 bases and the J gene end by 4 bases; junction bases not matched to a gene: 5.

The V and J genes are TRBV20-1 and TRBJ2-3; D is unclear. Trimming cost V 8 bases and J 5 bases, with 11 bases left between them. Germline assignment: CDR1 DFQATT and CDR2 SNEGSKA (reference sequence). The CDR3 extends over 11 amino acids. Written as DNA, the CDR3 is TGCAGTCCGACCAATCGAGATACGCAGTATTTT. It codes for CSPTNRDTQYF.

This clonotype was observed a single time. The CDR3 protein is CASSLRGQGKTEAFF. CDR3 nucleotides: TGTGCCAGCAGTTTAAGGGGACAGGGGAAGACTGAAGCTTTCTTT. The chain has TRBV12-3 or TRBV12-4 and TRBJ1-1; 10 bases align to TRBD1. The ends lost 2 bases at V and 5 bases at J; junction bases unmatched: 5. The CDR3 covers 15 residues.

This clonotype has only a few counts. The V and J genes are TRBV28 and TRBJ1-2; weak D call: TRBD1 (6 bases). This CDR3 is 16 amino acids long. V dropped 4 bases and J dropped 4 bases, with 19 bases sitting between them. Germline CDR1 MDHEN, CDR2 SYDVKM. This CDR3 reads CASSYPRDMFPYGYTF. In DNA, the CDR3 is TGTGCCAGCAGTTACCCCCGGGACATGTTCCCCTATGGCTACACCTTC.

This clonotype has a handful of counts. The CDR3 region is CSVEALGQGTEAFF. CDR3 coding DNA: TGCAGCGTTGAAGCCTTAGGACAGGGCACTGAAGCTTTCTTT. The V call is TRBV29-1, the J call TRBJ1-1, with TRBD1 matching 8 bases. The V segment lost 1 base and the J segment 4 bases; nucleotides outside the gene matches: 5. This CDR3 has 14 residues. Per germline, CDR1 SQVTM and CDR2 ANQGSEA.

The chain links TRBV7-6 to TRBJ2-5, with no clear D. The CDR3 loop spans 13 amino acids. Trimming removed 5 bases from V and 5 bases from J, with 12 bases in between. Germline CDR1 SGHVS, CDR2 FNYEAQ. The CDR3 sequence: CASSDLVRETQYF. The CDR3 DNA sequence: TGTGCCAGCAGCGATCTAGTGCGCGAGACCCAGTACTTC.

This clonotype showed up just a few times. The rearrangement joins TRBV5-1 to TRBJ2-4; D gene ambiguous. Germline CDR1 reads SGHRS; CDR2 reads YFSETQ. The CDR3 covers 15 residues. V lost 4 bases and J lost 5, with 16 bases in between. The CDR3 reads CASSPVNLGQNIQYF. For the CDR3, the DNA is TGCGCCAGCAGCCCCGTCAACCTTGGTCAAAACATTCAGTACTTC.

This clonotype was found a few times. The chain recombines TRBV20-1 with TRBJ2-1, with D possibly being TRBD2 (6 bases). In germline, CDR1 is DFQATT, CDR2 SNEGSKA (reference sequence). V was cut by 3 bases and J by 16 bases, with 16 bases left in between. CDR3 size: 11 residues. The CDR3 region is CSASDPGTSFF. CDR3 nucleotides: TGCAGTGCTAGTGACCCCGGGACTTCTTTCTTC.

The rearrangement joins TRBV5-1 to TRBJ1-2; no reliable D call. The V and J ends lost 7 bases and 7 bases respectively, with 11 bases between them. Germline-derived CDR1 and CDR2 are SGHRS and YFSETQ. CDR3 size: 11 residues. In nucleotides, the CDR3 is TGCGCCAGCCGGATGGATGCTGGCTACACCTTC. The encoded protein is CASRMDAGYTF.

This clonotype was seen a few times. The CDR3 sequence is CSGPRTGDTEAFF. The CDR3 DNA follows: TGCAGTGGACCCCGGACAGGGGACACTGAAGCTTTCTTT. The rearrangement joins TRBV20-1 to TRBJ1-1, with 9 bases matching TRBD1. After removal of 7 bases from V and 3 bases from J, the junction contained 6 bases not matched to a gene. The CDR3 sequence is 13 residues long. The germline CDR1 and CDR2 sequences are DFQATT and SNEGSKA (reference sequence).

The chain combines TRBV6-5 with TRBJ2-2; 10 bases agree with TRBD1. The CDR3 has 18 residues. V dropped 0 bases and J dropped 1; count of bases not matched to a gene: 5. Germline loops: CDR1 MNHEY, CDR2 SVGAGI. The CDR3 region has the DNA TGTGCCAGCAGTTACTCCCTCAGGACAGGGGGGAACACCGGGGAGCTGTTTTTT. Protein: CASSYSLRTGGNTGELFF.

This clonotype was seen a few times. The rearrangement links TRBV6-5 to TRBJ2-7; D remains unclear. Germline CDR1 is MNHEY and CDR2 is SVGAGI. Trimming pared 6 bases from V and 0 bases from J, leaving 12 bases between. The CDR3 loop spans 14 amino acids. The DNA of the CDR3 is TGTGCCAGCAGCCATCAGGAAGCCTCCTACGAGCAGTACTTC. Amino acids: CASSHQEASYEQYF.

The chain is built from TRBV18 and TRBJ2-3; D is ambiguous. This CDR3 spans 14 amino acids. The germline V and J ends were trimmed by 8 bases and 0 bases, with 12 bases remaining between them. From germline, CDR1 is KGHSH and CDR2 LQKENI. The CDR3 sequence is CASKPLQSTDTQYF. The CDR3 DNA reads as TGTGCCAGCAAACCTTTACAAAGCACAGATACGCAGTATTTT.

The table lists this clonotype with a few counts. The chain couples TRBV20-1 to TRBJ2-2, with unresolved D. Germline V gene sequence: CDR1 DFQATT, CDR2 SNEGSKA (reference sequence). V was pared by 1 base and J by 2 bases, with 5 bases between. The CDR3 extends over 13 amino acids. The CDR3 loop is CSARVGNTGELFF. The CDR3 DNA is TGCAGTGCTAGAGTGGGAAACACCGGGGAGCTGTTTTTT.

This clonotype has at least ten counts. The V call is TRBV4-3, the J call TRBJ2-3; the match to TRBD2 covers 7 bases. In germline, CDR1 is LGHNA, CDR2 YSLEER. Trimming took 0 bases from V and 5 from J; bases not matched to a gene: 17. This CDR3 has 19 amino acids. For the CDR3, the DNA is TGCGCCAGCAGCCAAGATCCCTTCGGGCGGGAGATGGGCGGAGATACGCAGTATTTT. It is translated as CASSQDPFGREMGGDTQYF.

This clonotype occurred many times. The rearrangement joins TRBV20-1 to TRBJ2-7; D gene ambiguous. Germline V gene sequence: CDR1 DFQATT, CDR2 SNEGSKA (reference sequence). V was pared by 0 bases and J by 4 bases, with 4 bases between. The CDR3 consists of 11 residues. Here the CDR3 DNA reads TGCAGTGCTAGAGATAAATACGAGCAGTACTTC. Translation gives CSARDKYEQYF.

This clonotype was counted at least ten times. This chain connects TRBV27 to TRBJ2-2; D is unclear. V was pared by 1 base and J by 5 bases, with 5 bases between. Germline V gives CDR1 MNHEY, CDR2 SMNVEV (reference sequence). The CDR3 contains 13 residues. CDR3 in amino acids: CASSLYGTGELFF. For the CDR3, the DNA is TGTGCCAGCAGTTTATACGGTACCGGGGAGCTGTTTTTT.

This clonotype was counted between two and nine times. The CDR3 loop is CSADYRGDTQYF. The CDR3 bases are TGCAGTGCAGACTACAGGGGCGATACGCAGTATTTT. V gene TRBV20-1 combines with J gene TRBJ2-3, with 7 bases identical to TRBD1. CDR1 is DFQATT, CDR2 SNEGSKA, per germline (reference sequence). The ends lost 6 bases at V and 6 bases at J; junction bases unmatched: 6. This CDR3 region has 12 residues.

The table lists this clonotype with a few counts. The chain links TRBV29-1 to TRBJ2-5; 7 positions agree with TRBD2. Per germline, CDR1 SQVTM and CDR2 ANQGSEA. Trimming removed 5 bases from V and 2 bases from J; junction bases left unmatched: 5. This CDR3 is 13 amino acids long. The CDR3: CSVQLARQETQYF. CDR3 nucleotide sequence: TGCAGCGTTCAACTAGCGCGACAAGAGACCCAGTACTTC.

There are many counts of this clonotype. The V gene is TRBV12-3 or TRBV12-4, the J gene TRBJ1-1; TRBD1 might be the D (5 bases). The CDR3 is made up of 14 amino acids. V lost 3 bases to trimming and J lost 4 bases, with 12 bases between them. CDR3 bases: TGTGCCAGCAGTTTGGCCGGGACCCGCACTGAAGCTTTCTTT. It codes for CASSLAGTRTEAFF.

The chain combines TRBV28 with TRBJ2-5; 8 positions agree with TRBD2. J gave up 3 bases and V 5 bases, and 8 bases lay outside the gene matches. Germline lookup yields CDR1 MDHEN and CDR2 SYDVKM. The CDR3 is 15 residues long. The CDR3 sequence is CASSRSGTREETQYF. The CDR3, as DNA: TGTGCCAGCAGTAGATCCGGGACTAGAGAAGAGACCCAGTACTTC.